Listed below are T cell receptor beta chains from one sample, sequenced in a study of naive and memory T cell subsets. A single record per CDR3 protein comes from TCRdb applying MiXCR to the 5' RACE reads. The table shows tens of thousands of distinct CDR3 sequences, with less than 10% occurring only once. These receptors all come from a female donor in good health. Each CDR3 is given with its conserved first and last residue. The D gene is left open where the match is weak. Clone size is given for some rows only: seen once, a few or many times, or a class if the clone is expanded.

CASSFDKDTEAFF	TGTGCTAGCAGCTTCGACAAAGACACTGAAGCTTTCTTT	-	many	TRBV7-7	TRBJ1-1
CASSVGLEDTQYF	TGTGCCAGCAGCGTAGGGCTCGAAGATACGCAGTATTTT	-	few	TRBV9	TRBJ2-3
CATSGGLKSEQYF	TGTGCCACCTCAGGGGGCCTGAAAAGCGAGCAGTACTTC	TRBD1	-	TRBV6-2/TRBV6-3	TRBJ2-7
CATRGAGGNSPLHF	TGTGCCACCCGAGGTGCCGGGGGGAATTCACCCCTCCACTTT	-	many	TRBV12-3/TRBV12-4	TRBJ1-6
CASSFDRVNNQPQHF	TGTGCCAGCAGCTTTGACAGGGTGAACAATCAGCCCCAGCATTTT	TRBD1	many	TRBV6-1	TRBJ1-5
CASSLRDRNSPLHF	TGTGCCAGCAGCCTCCGGGACAGGAATTCACCCCTCCACTTT	TRBD1	few	TRBV3-1	TRBJ1-6
CSVVYRGRQETQYF	TGCAGCGTTGTTTACAGGGGGCGCCAAGAGACCCAGTACTTC	TRBD1	few	TRBV29-1	TRBJ2-5
CSVNLQGSAGTDTQYF	TGCAGCGTTAATCTACAGGGGAGTGCCGGCACAGATACGCAGTATTTT	TRBD1	few	TRBV29-1	TRBJ2-3
CAIRASGQSYEQYF	TGTGCCATCAGGGCCAGTGGGCAGTCCTACGAGCAGTACTTC	-	many	TRBV10-3	TRBJ2-7
CASSFFLGGYTF	TGTGCCAGCAGTTTTTTTTTGGGTGGCTACACCTTC	-	few	TRBV12-3/TRBV12-4	TRBJ1-2
CASGASGGFQETQYF	TGTGCTAGCGGTGCTAGCGGGGGTTTCCAAGAGACCCAGTACTTC	TRBD2	-	TRBV7-7	TRBJ2-5
CSVRTPSQFF	TGCAGCGTCCGTACCCCATCTCAGTTCTTC	-	few	TRBV29-1	TRBJ2-1
CSVRTENEKLFF	TGCAGCGTGCGGACGGAAAATGAAAAACTGTTTTTT	-	-	TRBV29-1	TRBJ1-4
CASSNPGLAGGLGEQFF	TGTGCCAGCAGCAACCCGGGACTAGCGGGGGGGCTGGGTGAGCAGTTCTTC	TRBD2	-	TRBV7-2	TRBJ2-1
CSVEDSGGRYGYTF	TGCAGCGTTGAAGATAGCGGGGGCAGATATGGCTACACCTTC	-	once	TRBV29-1	TRBJ1-2
CAISPHGADSGANVLTF	TGTGCCATCAGCCCCCATGGGGCAGACTCTGGGGCCAACGTCCTGACTTTC	-	-	TRBV10-3	TRBJ2-6
CASSFFVNTEAFF	TGTGCCAGCAGCTTCTTTGTGAACACTGAAGCTTTCTTT	-	-	TRBV7-3	TRBJ1-1
CASSRSGGFQETQYF	TGTGCCAGCAGCCGTAGCGGGGGTTTCCAAGAGACCCAGTACTTC	TRBD2	-	TRBV7-8	TRBJ2-5
CSARDRQGTGELFF	TGCAGTGCTAGAGATCGACAGGGGACCGGGGAGCTGTTTTTT	TRBD1	-	TRBV20-1	TRBJ2-2
CASSQEWSNTEAFF	TGCGCCAGCAGCCAAGAATGGTCGAACACTGAAGCTTTCTTT	-	-	TRBV4-3	TRBJ1-1
CASSPDVRGYGGKNIQYF	TGTGCCAGCAGCCCCGACGTTCGGGGCTATGGGGGCAAAAACATTCAGTACTTC	-	many	TRBV9	TRBJ2-4
CASNPGTVMNTEAFF	TGCGCCAGCAACCCCGGGACAGTCATGAACACTGAAGCTTTCTTT	TRBD1	few	TRBV5-1	TRBJ1-1
CASSPGTTQETQYF	TGTGCCAGCTCACCCGGGACAACCCAAGAGACCCAGTACTTC	-	few	TRBV18	TRBJ2-5